The present entry profiles one T cell receptor beta chain with its context. The sample is drawn from a study of blood T cell repertoires in COVID-19. Study overall: Acute and convalescent COVID-19 samples came from the United States, Italy and Spain. From T cells, B-cell-depleted T cells, or PBMCs came the material, which was cDNA or gDNA.

V shed 6 bases, J shed 5 bases, and the junction held 4 bases outside the gene matches. The CDR3 totals 14 residues. Germline V gene lookup returns CDR1 SNHLY and CDR2 FYNNEI. Under the authors' procedure: Quantification of nucleated cells was approximated via reference gene primer amplification. This table comes from immunoSEQ multiplex PCR, and its TCRdb copy is limited to in-frame clones, with some not included. That table is the source of V, J and clone size, and D and trimming were worked out from the DNA. The table shows roughly 140,000 clones, with approximately 80% occurring only once. The source of this sequence is a human donor with acute or convalescent COVID-19. The donor label of this sample is uncertain. The gene calls are TRBV2 and TRBJ1-4; 9 nucleotides match TRBD1. Sequences were obtained from peripheral blood. The CDR3 DNA sequence: TGTGCCAGCAGCCGACAGGGGGTGAATGAAAAACTGTTTTTT. Translation: CASSRQGVNEKLFF. The full variable domain, in which reference TRBV2 and TRBJ1-4 provide the parts outside the CDR3, is EPEVTQTPSHQVTQMGQEVILRCVPISNHLYFYWYRQILGQKVEFLVSFYNNEISEKSEIFDDQFSVERPDGSNFTLKIRSTKLEDSAMYFCASSRQGVNEKLFFGSGTQLSVL.